The clone carrying this T cell receptor beta chain was seen more than once but under ten times. What it binds is not known. The library was made from cDNA and included unique molecular identifiers. Out of 1 to 10 million T cells, a few hundred thousand cDNA molecules were generated. TCRdb called the PCR reads again in MiXCR, with one record for every CDR3 protein. The repertoire holds 820,000 or so distinct CDR3 sequences, with about 50% as singletons. These data originate in a study of post-analysis software for immune sequencing data. General study results and limits: Those with multiple sclerosis, the patient group, showed significantly lower normalized Chao1 diversity than controls.

Sequencing was done on a sample of blood. The receptor comes from a girl aged 5-17 years with multiple sclerosis.

This CDR3 is CASSPQGLDGTQYF. The CDR3 DNA follows: TGTGCCAGCAGCCCCCAGGGCCTTGACGGGACCCAGTACTTC. This chain joins TRBV7-3 and TRBJ2-5; D may be TRBD1 (5 bases). The CDR3 loop spans 14 amino acids. CDR1 is SGHTA, CDR2 FQGTGA, per germline. V lost 5 bases, J lost 7 bases, and 17 bases lay in between.